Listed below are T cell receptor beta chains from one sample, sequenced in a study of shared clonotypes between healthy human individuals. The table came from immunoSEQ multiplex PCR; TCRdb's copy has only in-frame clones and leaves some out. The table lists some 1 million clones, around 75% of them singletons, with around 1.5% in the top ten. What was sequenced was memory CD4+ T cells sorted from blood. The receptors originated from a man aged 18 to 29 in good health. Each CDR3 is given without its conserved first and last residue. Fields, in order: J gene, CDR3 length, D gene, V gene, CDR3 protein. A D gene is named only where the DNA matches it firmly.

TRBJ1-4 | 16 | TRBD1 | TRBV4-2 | ASSTQGGQGAKGEKLF
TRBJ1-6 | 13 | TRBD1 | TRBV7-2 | ASSLVRGLGSPLH
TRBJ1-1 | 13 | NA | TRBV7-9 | ASSILQGLDTEAF
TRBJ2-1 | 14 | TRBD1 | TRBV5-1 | ASSLGGQGSYNEQF
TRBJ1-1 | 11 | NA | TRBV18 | ASSPPPASEAF
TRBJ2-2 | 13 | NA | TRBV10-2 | ASSVGGPNTGELF
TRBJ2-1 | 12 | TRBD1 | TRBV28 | ASSLGQEINEQF
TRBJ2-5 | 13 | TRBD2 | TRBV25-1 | ASSSGRAGWETQY
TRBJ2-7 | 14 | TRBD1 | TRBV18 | ASSPLTGTGVYEQY
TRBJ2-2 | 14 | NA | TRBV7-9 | ASSLSLSGNTGELF